This TCR beta chain was observed in a study of T cells in Graves' hyperthyroidism and ophthalmopathy. Whole-study results and caveats: Ophthalmopathy, which appeared later, was predicted by the model a median around 6.9 months before onset. A model of 13 V-J pairs discriminated ophthalmopathy from stable hyperthyroidism.

CDR3 length: 13 amino acids. The V end lost 3 bases, the J end lost 3 bases, and 5 bases lay between the germline ends. Germline loops: CDR1 KGHSH, CDR2 LQKENI. There were TCR beta CDR3 regions amplified from RNA transcripts. First-round RT-PCR with HTBI primers amplified the TCR CDR3 region. Each CDR3 protein is one row after TCRdb ran MiXCR on the multiplex PCR reads. The data hold more than 550,000 distinct CDR3 sequences, with under 20% observed a single time. In regard to this clonotype: The antigen is unknown.

Patients with uncontrolled infections, other autoimmune diseases, pregnancy or lactation were excluded. Together with thyroid ultrasound, orbital computed tomography, serum thyroxine and TRAb, clinical symptoms were used for diagnoses. The chain has TRBV18 and TRBJ2-2; D uncertain. This receptor was taken from a woman between 50 and 59 years old with Graves' hyperthyroidism that later progressed to Graves' ophthalmopathy. Sequencing input: blood. The CDR3 here is CASSPDHTGELFF. The DNA of the CDR3 is TGTGCCAGCTCACCGGACCACACCGGGGAGCTGTTTTTT.